This T cell receptor (beta chain) was captured in a study of blood T cell repertoires in COVID-19 (dated by TCRdb to about 2020). About the full investigation: Samples covering the acute and convalescent phases of COVID-19 were provided by collaborators in the United States, Italy and Spain. Sample metadata almost always included a de-identified subject ID, COVID-19 status, age in years and sex. Samples came from the ongoing ImmuneRACE study (first 160 participants) plus 1,254 subjects from 6 global collaborators. Deeply sampled blood TCRbeta repertoires from subjects exposed to, actively infected with, or recovered from COVID-19 were included in the dataset. Where HLA class I and class II types were available, the types were taken from metadata supplied by the sample provider, not from assay-based typing. The repertoires were released in a freely available public database meant as a resource for research on the immune response to SARS-CoV-2. The prospective study material was composed of cDNA or gDNA derived from T cells, B-cell-depleted T cells, or PBMCs. Study-level results and caveats: The quantity of clinical and demographic metadata differed by source and by participant and was supplied without curation.

On this clone: What this receptor recognizes is not known. No quality values exist for individual bases; no much larger clone is one base distant.

The collaborating institutions used their own protocols to collect whole blood in K2EDTA tubes. For TCRbeta analysis, collaborators shipped samples as frozen whole blood, isolated PBMCs, or DNA extracted from either of those sample types. TCRbeta CDR3 regions were amplified from genomic DNA by means of the immunoSEQ Assay, a bias-controlled multiplex PCR. The source study handled its data this way. The number of nucleated cells in each sample was estimated by amplification of reference gene primers within the assay. Sequence reads were collapsed and filtered to measure the absolute abundance of every unique TCRbeta CDR3 rearrangement. For each sample, productive Simpson clonality was calculated by taking the square root of Simpson's diversity index across productive rearrangements. The table comes from immuneACCESS by way of TCRdb, which keeps in-frame sequences with V and J called. Part of the clones is missing from these tables; in studies checked, under half for an unresolved V gene and the rest for unknown reasons. D and trimming come from the DNA, and the V and J calls and clone size come from that table. This sample holds around 67,000 clones; about 83% were observed only once. The ten largest clones add up to around 5% of the sample.

CDR1 MGHRA and CDR2 YSYEKL were looked up in the germline V gene. Including cysteine and phenylalanine, the CDR3 has 17 amino acids. Kept here is only the CDR3 DNA, which spans 51 bases and is read in frame from base 1. V and J lose 0 bases and 1 base, and a span of 15 bases separates them. The sample taken for sequencing was peripheral blood. In this chain, TRBV4-1 is recombined with TRBJ1-1; TRBD1 could be the D gene, as 6 bases match. This receptor was identified in a man in his fifties with active COVID-19. The bases read TGCGCCAGCAGCCAAGATTGGGCAGGGGCCGAGAACACTGAAGCTTTCTTT. This yields the protein CASSQDWAGAENTEAFF.